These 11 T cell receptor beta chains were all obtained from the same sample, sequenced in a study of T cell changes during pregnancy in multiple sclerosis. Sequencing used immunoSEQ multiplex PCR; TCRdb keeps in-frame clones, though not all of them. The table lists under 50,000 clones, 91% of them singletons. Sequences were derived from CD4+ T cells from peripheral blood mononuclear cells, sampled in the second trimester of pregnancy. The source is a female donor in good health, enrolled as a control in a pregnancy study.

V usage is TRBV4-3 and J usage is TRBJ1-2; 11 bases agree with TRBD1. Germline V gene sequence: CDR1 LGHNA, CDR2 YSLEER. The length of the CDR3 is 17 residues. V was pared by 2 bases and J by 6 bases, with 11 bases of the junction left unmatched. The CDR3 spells CASSQHLGGTGGNGYTF. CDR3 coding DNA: TGCGCCAGCAGCCAACATCTGGGCGGGACAGGGGGGAATGGCTACACCTTC.

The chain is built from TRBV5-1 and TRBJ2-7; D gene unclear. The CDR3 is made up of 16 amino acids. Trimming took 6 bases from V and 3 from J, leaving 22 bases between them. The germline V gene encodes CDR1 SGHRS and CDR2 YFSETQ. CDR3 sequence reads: CASTSAGLNGNYEQYF. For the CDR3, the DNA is TGCGCCAGCACCTCGGCAGGCCTCAACGGAAACTACGAGCAGTACTTC.

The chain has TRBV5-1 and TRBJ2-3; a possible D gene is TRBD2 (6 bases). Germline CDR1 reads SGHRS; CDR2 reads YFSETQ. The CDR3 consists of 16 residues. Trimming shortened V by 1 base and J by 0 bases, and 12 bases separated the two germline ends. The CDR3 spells CASSLFGGGSTDTQYF. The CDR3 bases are TGCGCCAGCAGCTTGTTTGGGGGAGGAAGCACAGATACGCAGTATTTT.

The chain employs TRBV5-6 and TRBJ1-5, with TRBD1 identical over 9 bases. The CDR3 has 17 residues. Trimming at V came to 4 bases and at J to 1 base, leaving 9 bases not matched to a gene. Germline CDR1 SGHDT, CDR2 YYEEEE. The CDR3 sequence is CASSPNRGPLSNQPQHF. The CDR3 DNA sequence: TGTGCCAGCAGCCCTAACAGGGGGCCCCTAAGCAATCAGCCCCAGCATTTT.

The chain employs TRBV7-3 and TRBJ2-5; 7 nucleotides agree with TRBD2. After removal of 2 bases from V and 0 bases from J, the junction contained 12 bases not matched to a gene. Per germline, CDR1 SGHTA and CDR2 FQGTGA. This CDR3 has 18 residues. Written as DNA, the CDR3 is TGTGCCAGCAGCTTAGATCCCTCGGTAGCGGGTTACCAAGAGACCCAGTACTTC. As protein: CASSLDPSVAGYQETQYF.

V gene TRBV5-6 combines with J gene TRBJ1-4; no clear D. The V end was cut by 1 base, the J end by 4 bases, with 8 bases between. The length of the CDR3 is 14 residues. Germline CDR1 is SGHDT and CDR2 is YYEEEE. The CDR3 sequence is CASSLQVHNEKLFF. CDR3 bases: TGTGCCAGCAGCTTGCAAGTACATAATGAAAAACTGTTTTTT.

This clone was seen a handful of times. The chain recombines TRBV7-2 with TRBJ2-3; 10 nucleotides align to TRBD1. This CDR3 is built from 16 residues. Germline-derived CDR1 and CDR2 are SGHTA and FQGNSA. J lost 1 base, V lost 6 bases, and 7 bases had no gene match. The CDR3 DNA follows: TGTGCCAGCAGGCGACAGGGGGCGCTTCGCACAGATACGCAGTATTTT. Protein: CASRRQGALRTDTQYF.

The CDR3 DNA reads as TGCAGCGTTGATGCGACCGGGGGACTCTATGGCTACACCTTC. Its protein is CSVDATGGLYGYTF. The V gene is TRBV29-1, the J gene TRBJ1-2, with a possible D match to TRBD1 (5 bases). V lost 3 bases and J lost 4, with 15 bases in between. The CDR3 length is 14 residues. The germline CDR1 and CDR2 sequences are SQVTM and ANQGSEA.

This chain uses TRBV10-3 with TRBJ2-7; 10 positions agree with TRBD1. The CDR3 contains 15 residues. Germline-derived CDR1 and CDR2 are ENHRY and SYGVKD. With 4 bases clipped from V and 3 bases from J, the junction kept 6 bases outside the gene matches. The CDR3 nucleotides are TGTGCCATCAGTGGGCCGGGACAGGGGTTCTACGAGCAGTACTTC. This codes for CAISGPGQGFYEQYF.

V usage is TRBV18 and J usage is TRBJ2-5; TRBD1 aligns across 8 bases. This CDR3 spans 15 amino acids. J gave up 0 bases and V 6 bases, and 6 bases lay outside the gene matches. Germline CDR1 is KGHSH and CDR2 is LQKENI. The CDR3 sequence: CASSRQGMYQETQYF. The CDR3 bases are TGTGCCAGCTCGCGACAGGGGATGTACCAAGAGACCCAGTACTTC. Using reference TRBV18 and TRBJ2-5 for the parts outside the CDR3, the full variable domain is NAGVMQNPRHLVRRRGQEARLRCSPMKGHSHVYWYRQLPEEGLKFMVYLQKENIIDESGMPKERFSAEFPKEGPSILRIQQVVRGDSAAYFCASSRQGMYQETQYFGPGTRLLVL.

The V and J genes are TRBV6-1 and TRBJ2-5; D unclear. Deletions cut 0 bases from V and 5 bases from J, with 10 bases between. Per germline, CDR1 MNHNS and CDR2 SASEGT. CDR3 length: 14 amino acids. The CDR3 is CASSEAMARETQYF. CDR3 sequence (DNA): TGTGCCAGCAGTGAAGCGATGGCCAGGGAGACCCAGTACTTC.